This passage covers 21 T cell receptor beta chains from one sample sequenced in a study of CD8 T cells in Susac syndrome. When the RNA was reverse transcribed, random hexamers were used with an input of 0.5 to 1 ug. MiXCR, applied by TCRdb to the immunoSEQ multiplex PCR reads, yields one record per CDR3 protein. The profile shows more than 65,000 distinct CDR3 sequences, 95% of them singletons. Source material: CD8+ T cells from PBMCs. These receptors were obtained from a human donor in good health.

The gene calls are TRBV21-1 and TRBJ1-5; the table names TRBD1, a call not compared with the DNA. TRBV21-1 is tagged as a pseudogene. The CDR3 runs 16 residues. CDR3 sequence reads: CASSKGAGAENQPQHF. The CDR3 DNA reads as TGTGCCAGCAGCAAAGGAGCGGGCGCAGAAAATCAGCCCCAGCATTTT.

The rearrangement uses TRBV9 and TRBJ1-6; no clear D. V was pared by 7 bases and J by 8 bases, with 19 bases between. This CDR3 has 15 amino acids. Germline V gene data show CDR1 as SGDLS and CDR2 as YYNGEE. The CDR3 sequence is CASGPHEVGDSPLHF. CDR3 bases: TGTGCCAGCGGACCTCATGAGGTCGGGGATTCACCCCTCCACTTT.

V gene TRBV4-1 combines with J gene TRBJ1-1; TRBD1 might be the D (6 bases). This CDR3 spans 12 amino acids. Germline-derived CDR1 and CDR2 are MGHRA and YSYEKL. The V gene lost 4 bases and the J gene lost 11 bases, with 14 bases spanning the gap. As DNA, the CDR3 is TGCGCCAGCAGCCCGGGGAGGGGGGACGCTTTCTTT. It translates to CASSPGRGDAFF.

The chain recombines TRBV29-1 with TRBJ1-3; D remains ambiguous. Trimming left V 7 bases short and J 0 bases short, with 4 bases between. Looked up from germline, CDR1 is SQVTM and CDR2 is ANQGSEA. The CDR3 extends over 11 amino acids. The CDR3 sequence: CSGDSGNTIYF. CDR3 nucleotides: TGCAGCGGGGACTCTGGAAACACCATATATTTT.

This chain links TRBV28 with TRBJ2-7, with 10 bases aligning to TRBD1. The CDR3 consists of 14 residues. The J segment lost 6 bases and the V segment lost 9 bases, leaving 11 bases of the junction unmatched. Germline CDR1 MDHEN, CDR2 SYDVKM. CDR3 bases: TGTGCCAGTGTATCCGGGACAGGGGTTCGCGAGCAGTACGTC. It encodes CASVSGTGVREQYV.

The chain carries TRBV5-1 and TRBJ2-3, with D possibly matching TRBD2 (7 bases). Germline-derived CDR1 and CDR2 are SGHRS and YFSETQ. Trimming took 7 bases from V and 2 from J, leaving 17 bases between them. The CDR3 sequence is 15 residues long. The chain's CDR3 is CASVSGGGDTDTQYF. Written as DNA, the CDR3 is TGCGCCAGCGTTTCTGGAGGGGGGGACACAGATACGCAGTATTTT. The variable domain in full, with the rest retrieved from reference TRBV5-1 and TRBJ2-3, is KAGVTQTPRYLIKTRGQQVTLSCSPISGHRSVSWYQQTPGQGLQFLFEYFSETQRNKGNFPGRFSGRQFSNSRSEMNVSTLELGDSALYLCASVSGGGDTDTQYFGPGTRLTVL.

V gene TRBV27 combines with J gene TRBJ2-7, with D possibly being TRBD1 (5 bases). The germline V and J ends were trimmed by 0 bases and 4 bases, with 16 bases remaining between them. CDR3 size: 16 residues. Germline CDR1 and CDR2: MNHEY and SMNVEV (reference sequence). The CDR3 loop reads CASSLSIGAAAYEQYV. CDR3 nucleotide sequence: TGTGCCAGCAGTTTATCTATAGGGGCTGCTGCATACGAGCAGTACGTC.

This chain joins TRBV9 and TRBJ1-2; D is ambiguous. With 4 bases removed from V and 8 bases from J, the gap between germline ends came to 15 bases. In germline, CDR1 is SGDLS, CDR2 YYNGEE. The CDR3 has 13 residues. The CDR3 spells CASSPRLGRGYTF. The CDR3 nucleotides are TGTGCCAGCAGCCCTCGCCTGGGAAGGGGCTACACCTTC.

CDR3 loop: CASRQEGQIYGYTF. The CDR3 DNA sequence: TGTGCCAGCAGACAAGAGGGACAGATCTATGGCTACACCTTC. The V gene is TRBV6-5, the J gene TRBJ1-2; 7 bases are shared with TRBD1. Germline V lookup: CDR1 MNHEY, CDR2 SVGAGI. Unmatched junction bases numbered 8, after V lost 6 bases and J lost 4 bases. This CDR3 comprises 14 residues.

This sequence joins TRBV12-3 or TRBV12-4 and TRBJ2-1, with a tentative D call TRBD2 (6 bases). V lost 4 bases and J 1 base, leaving 11 bases between the germline ends. The CDR3 consists of 15 residues. The CDR3 spells CASSSPGRSYNEQFF. The CDR3 DNA reads TGTGCCAGCAGTTCCCCGGGGAGGTCCTACAATGAGCAGTTCTTC.

V gene TRBV29-1 combines with J gene TRBJ2-6, with D maybe TRBD2 (6 bases). The V gene's germline CDR1 is SQVTM and CDR2 ANQGSEA. V lost 7 bases and J 2 bases, leaving 21 bases between the germline ends. The CDR3 has 17 residues. The DNA of the CDR3 is TGCAGCGCCTTAGTGGAGGGCTGGGCTCCTGGGGCCAACGTCCTGACTTTC. This sequence encodes CSALVEGWAPGANVLTF.

The chain recombines TRBV7-3 with TRBJ2-1, with D possibly being TRBD1 or TRBD2 (7 bases each). The CDR3 totals 15 residues. CDR1 SGHTA and CDR2 FQGTGA come from the germline V gene. Trimming left V 3 bases short and J 2 bases short, with 11 bases between. The CDR3 DNA sequence: TGTGCCAGCAGCTTCAGGGGGGGAACCTACAATGAGCAGTTCTTC. Translating gives CASSFRGGTYNEQFF.

This CDR3 reads CASSQPTDTQYF. The CDR3 DNA reads TGTGCCAGCAGCCAACCCACAGATACGCAGTATTTT. The rearrangement joins TRBV5-4 to TRBJ2-3; D uncertain. Germline CDR1 and CDR2: SGHNT and YYREEE (reference sequence). V was pared by 4 bases and J by 2 bases, with 5 bases between. This CDR3 is 12 amino acids long. The complete variable domain, with remaining parts taken from reference TRBV5-4 and TRBJ2-3, reads ETGVTQSPTHLIKTRGQQVTLRCSSQSGHNTVSWYQQALGQGPQFIFQYYREEENGRGNFPPRFSGLQFPNYSSELNVNALELDDSALYLCASSQPTDTQYFGPGTRLTVL.

The chain has TRBV24-1 and TRBJ2-3; D remains unclear. Trimming took off 6 bases at V and 4 bases at J, with 7 bases between the two ends. This CDR3 is 12 amino acids long. CDR1 KGHDR and CDR2 SFDVKD come from the germline V gene. CDR3 DNA: TGTGCCACCAGTCCAGGACCAGATACGCAGTATTTT. It encodes CATSPGPDTQYF.

The chain links TRBV30 to TRBJ2-5; 11 nucleotides agree with TRBD2. The germline CDR1 and CDR2 sequences are GTSNPN and SVGIG (reference sequence). V lost 0 bases to trimming and J lost 3 bases; unmatched junction nucleotides: 3. The CDR3 has 15 amino acids. The CDR3 loop reads CAWSVVSGGEETQYF. CDR3 sequence (DNA): TGTGCCTGGAGTGTGGTTAGCGGGGGGGAAGAGACCCAGTACTTC.

V is TRBV29-1 and J is TRBJ1-2, with 7 bases fitting TRBD1. The CDR3 is 14 residues long. The V segment lost 3 bases and the J segment 7 bases; nucleotides outside the gene matches: 11. Germline V gene data show CDR1 as SQVTM and CDR2 as ANQGSEA. DNA for the CDR3: TGCAGCGTTGAGCCCTGGAGGGGGCAAGCTGGCTACACCTTC. It specifies CSVEPWRGQAGYTF.

The V call is TRBV20-1, the J call TRBJ1-6; 7 positions agree with TRBD1. The CDR3 has 19 amino acids. With V trimmed by 3 bases and J by 9 bases, 23 bases remained unmatched. Germline CDR1 and CDR2: DFQATT and SNEGSKA (reference sequence). The CDR3 region has the DNA TGCAGTGCTAGGGGCTCCGGGACAGCGTATAACAGCCTCCGTTCACCCCTCCACTTT. This translates into CSARGSGTAYNSLRSPLHF.

The chain has TRBV30 and TRBJ2-7; unclear D gene. This CDR3 has 12 amino acids. Trimming cost V 1 base and J 2 bases, with 6 bases left between them. Germline values: CDR1 GTSNPN, CDR2 SVGIG (reference sequence). The CDR3 DNA sequence: TGTGCCTGGAGTGATGAGACCTACGAGCAGTACTTC. Amino acid sequence: CAWSDETYEQYF.

The chain is built from TRBV29-1 and TRBJ1-2; D is perhaps TRBD1 (6 bases). Germline V gene data show CDR1 as SQVTM and CDR2 as ANQGSEA. V lost 4 bases, J lost 6 bases, and 18 bases lay in between. CDR3 size: 14 residues. CDR3 coding DNA: TGCAGCGTTGGGGGGCCACCAGGAAGGGATGGCTACACCTTC. This sequence encodes CSVGGPPGRDGYTF.

Only one count was recorded for this clonotype. The rearrangement links TRBV6-2 or TRBV6-3 to TRBJ2-7, with D hard to call. Germline V gene lookup returns CDR1 MNHEY and CDR2 SVGEGT. The CDR3 consists of 12 residues. Trimming removed 4 bases from V and 3 bases from J, with 7 bases in between. The CDR3 here is CASSLLGYEQYV. The DNA for the CDR3 is TGTGCCAGCAGTTTACTGGGCTACGAGCAGTACGTC.

The V and J genes are TRBV28 and TRBJ2-7, with TRBD1 matching over 7 bases. Germline V gene data show CDR1 as MDHEN and CDR2 as SYDVKM. J was trimmed by 0 bases and V by 2 bases; bases with no gene match: 7. The CDR3 contains 16 residues. The CDR3 spells CASSLSPGDSSYEQYF. CDR3 bases: TGTGCCAGCAGTTTAAGCCCCGGGGACAGCTCCTACGAGCAGTACTTC. The full variable domain, completed using reference TRBV28 and TRBJ2-7, is DVKVTQSSRYLVKRTGEKVFLECVQDMDHENMFWYRQDPGLGLRLIYFSYDVKMKEKGDIPEGYSVSREKKERFSLILESASTNQTSMYLCASSLSPGDSSYEQYFGPGTRLTVT.